This TCR beta chain came from a study of PD-L1 blockade in urothelial cancer. Study overall: Atezolizumab at 1,200 mg intravenously every 3 weeks was started by patients around 2014. Analyses used blood from 3 weeks (second dose) and 6 weeks after treatment start.

Clones were sequenced by immunoSEQ multiplex PCR, and TCRdb holds only the in-frame ones, with some missing. Here the sample spans more than 30,000 clones, approximately 90% being singletons. The CDR3 is made up of 18 amino acids. Germline lookup yields CDR1 SEHNR and CDR2 FQNEAQ (reference sequence). V was clipped by 5 bases and J by 5 bases; unmatched bases: 12. This clone was recorded only once. The chain carries TRBV7-9 and TRBJ2-3, with 14 bases lining up with TRBD2. The sequencing here drew on PBMCs, taken around atezolizumab (anti-PD-L1) treatment. The receptor was derived from a man aged 60 to 75 with urothelial cancer. The CDR3 protein is CASSPLVGGLAGEDTQYF. The CDR3 nucleotides read TGTGCCAGCAGCCCCCTGGTGGGGGGACTAGCGGGAGAAGATACGCAGTATTTT.